The present T cell receptor beta chain was sequenced within a study of T cell responses to AZD1222 COVID-19 vaccine. Across the study: Second doses were pooled across both intervals (about 4 or about 12 weeks). General observations from the study: Nearly half of the spike-specific TCRs reportedly recognize variant regions that carry no mutations. Spike-specific TCR breadth and depth rose after two AZD1222 doses. Donors skewed white British and female; clonal diversity was possibly underestimated.

The count of this clone is one. Its antigen is undetermined. V dropped 1 base and J dropped 2 bases, with 9 bases sitting between them. Looked up from germline, CDR1 is LGHNA and CDR2 is YSLEER. This CDR3 has 15 amino acids. Using immunoSEQ multiplex PCR, the repertoire was profiled, and TCRdb retains in-frame clones only, with some absent. The table includes about 120,000 clones, around nine tenths detected once. This chain joins TRBV4-3 and TRBJ2-1; D gene ambiguous. The TCR comes from an adult in good health. Here the sequenced sample was peripheral blood, taken on day 0 of AZD1222 vaccination. CDR3 protein: CASSQVMSTYNEQFF. The CDR3 DNA reads as TGCGCCAGCAGCCAAGTGATGAGCACCTACAATGAGCAGTTCTTC.